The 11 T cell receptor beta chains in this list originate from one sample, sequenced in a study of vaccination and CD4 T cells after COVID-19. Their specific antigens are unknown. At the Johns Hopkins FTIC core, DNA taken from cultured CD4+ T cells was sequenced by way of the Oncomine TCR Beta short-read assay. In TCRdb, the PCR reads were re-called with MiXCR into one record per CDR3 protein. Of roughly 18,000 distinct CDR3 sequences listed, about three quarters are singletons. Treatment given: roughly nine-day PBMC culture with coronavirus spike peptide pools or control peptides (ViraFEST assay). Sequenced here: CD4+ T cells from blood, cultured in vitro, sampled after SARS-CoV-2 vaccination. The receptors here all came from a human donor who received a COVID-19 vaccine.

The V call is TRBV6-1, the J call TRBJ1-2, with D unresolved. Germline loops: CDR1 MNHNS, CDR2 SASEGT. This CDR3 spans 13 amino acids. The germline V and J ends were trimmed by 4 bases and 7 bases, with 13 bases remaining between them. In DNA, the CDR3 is TGTGCCAGCAGTGTGGATAGGAATGGTGGCTACACCTTC. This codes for CASSVDRNGGYTF.

The CDR3 region is CASSPGTYETQYF. In DNA, the CDR3 is TGTGCCAGCAGTCCCGGCACCTATGAGACCCAGTACTTC. This chain uses TRBV12-3 or TRBV12-4 with TRBJ2-5; no definite D call. There are 13 residues in the CDR3. V dropped 5 bases and J dropped 5 bases, with 12 bases sitting between them.

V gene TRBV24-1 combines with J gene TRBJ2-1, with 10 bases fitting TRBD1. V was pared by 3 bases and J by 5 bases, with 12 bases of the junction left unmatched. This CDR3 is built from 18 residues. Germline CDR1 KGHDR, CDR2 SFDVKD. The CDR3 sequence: CATSDPRQGAGWDNEQFF. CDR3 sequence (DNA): TGTGCCACCAGTGATCCACGACAGGGGGCAGGCTGGGACAATGAGCAGTTCTTC.

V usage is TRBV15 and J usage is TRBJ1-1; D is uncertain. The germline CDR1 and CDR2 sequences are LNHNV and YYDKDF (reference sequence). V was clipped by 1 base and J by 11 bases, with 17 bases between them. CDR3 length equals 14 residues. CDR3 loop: CATSRAEVRRYAFF. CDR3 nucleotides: TGTGCCACCAGCAGAGCGGAGGTTCGGCGATATGCTTTCTTT.

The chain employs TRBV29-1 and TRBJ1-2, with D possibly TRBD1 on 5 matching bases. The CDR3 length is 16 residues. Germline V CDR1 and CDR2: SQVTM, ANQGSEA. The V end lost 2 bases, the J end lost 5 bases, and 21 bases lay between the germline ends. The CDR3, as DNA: TGCAGCGTTGAAAAGTCAGGGAGGTATGGAGGGTATGGCTACACCTTC. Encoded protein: CSVEKSGRYGGYGYTF.

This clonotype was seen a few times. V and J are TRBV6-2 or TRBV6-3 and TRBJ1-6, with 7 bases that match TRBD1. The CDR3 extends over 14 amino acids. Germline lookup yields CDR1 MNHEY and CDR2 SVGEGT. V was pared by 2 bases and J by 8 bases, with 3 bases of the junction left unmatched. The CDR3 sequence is CASSYGTEYSPLHF. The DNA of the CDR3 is TGTGCCAGCAGTTACGGGACAGAATATTCACCCCTCCACTTT.

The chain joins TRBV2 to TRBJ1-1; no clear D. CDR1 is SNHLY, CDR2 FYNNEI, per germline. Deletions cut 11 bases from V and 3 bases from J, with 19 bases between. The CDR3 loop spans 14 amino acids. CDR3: CADRTRGGYTEAFF. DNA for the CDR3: TGTGCCGATCGGACGCGGGGAGGGTACACTGAAGCTTTCTTT.

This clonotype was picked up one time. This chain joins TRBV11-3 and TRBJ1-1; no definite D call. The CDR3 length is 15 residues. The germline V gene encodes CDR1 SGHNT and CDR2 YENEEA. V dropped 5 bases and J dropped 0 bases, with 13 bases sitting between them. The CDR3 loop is CASSPSTQMNTEAFF. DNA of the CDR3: TGTGCCAGCAGCCCCTCAACCCAGATGAACACTGAAGCTTTCTTT.

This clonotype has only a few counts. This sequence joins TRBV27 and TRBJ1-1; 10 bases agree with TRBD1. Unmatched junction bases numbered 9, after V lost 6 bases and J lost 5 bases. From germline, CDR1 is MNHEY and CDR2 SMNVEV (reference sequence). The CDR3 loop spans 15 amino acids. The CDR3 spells CASSPRRTGGTEAFF. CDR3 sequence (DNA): TGTGCCAGCAGCCCGCGTCGGACAGGGGGGACTGAAGCTTTCTTT.

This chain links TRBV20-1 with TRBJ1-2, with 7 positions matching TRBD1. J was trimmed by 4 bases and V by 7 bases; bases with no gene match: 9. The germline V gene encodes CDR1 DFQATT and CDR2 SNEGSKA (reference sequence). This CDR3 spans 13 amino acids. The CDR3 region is CSVRWQGVYGYTF. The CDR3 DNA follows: TGCAGTGTCAGGTGGCAGGGGGTCTATGGCTACACCTTC.

The CDR3 protein is CASSEGSDGNTEAFF. In DNA form, the CDR3 reads TGTGCCAGCAGTGAAGGCTCGGATGGGAACACTGAAGCTTTCTTT. The chain recombines TRBV6-1 with TRBJ1-1; D unresolved. Germline V gives CDR1 MNHNS, CDR2 SASEGT. Trimming took 1 base from V and 1 from J, leaving 10 bases between them. This CDR3 contains 15 residues.